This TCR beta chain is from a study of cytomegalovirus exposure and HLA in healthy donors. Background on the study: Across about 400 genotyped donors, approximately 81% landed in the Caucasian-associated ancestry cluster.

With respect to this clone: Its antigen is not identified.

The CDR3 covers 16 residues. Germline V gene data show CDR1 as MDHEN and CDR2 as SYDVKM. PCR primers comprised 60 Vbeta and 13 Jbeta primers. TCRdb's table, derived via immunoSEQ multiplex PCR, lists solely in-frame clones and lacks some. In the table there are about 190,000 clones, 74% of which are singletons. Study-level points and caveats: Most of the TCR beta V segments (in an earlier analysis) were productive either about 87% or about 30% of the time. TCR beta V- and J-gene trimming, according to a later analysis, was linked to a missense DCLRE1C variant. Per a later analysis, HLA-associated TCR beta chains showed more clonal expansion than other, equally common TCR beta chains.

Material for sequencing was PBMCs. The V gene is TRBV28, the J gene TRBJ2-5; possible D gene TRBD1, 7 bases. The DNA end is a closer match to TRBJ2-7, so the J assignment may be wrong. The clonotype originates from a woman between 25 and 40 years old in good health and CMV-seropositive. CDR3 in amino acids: CASLGGGQVGWDEQYF. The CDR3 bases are TGTGCCAGCCTGGGGGGTGGACAGGTCGGGTGGGACGAGCAGTACTTC.